These T cell receptor beta chains were read from a single sample in a study of T cell changes during pregnancy in multiple sclerosis. Repertoires were generated with immunoSEQ multiplex PCR, while TCRdb's copy carries only in-frame clones and drops some. The table lists some 110,000 clones, about 90% of them singletons. Sequences were derived from peripheral blood, sampled before pregnancy. These receptors were collected from a female donor with multiple sclerosis, enrolled in a pregnancy study. The CDR3 runs from the conserved cysteine through the conserved F or W. A D gene is named only where the DNA matches it firmly.

TRBD1 | TRBJ1-1 | TRBV6-5 | CASSYGTGRGAFF
TRBD1 | TRBJ2-1 | TRBV5-6 | CASSSFKTGRGGNEQFF
TRBD1 | TRBJ1-1 | TRBV5-1 | CASSGGGANTEAFF
. | TRBJ1-1 | TRBV30 | CAWSPGFTTEAFF
TRBD1 | TRBJ2-7 | TRBV7-8 | CASSPTGGTGLREQYF
. | TRBJ1-3 | TRBV4-1 | CASSQVVSRNTIYF
TRBD1 | TRBJ1-1 | TRBV7-9 | CASSKSQQGGTEAFF
. | TRBJ1-5 | TRBV19 | CASSVRGVEQPQHF
TRBD1 | TRBJ2-1 | TRBV6-6 | CASGTGQLNEQFF
TRBD2 | TRBJ2-3 | TRBV7-9 | CASSGGRYTDTQYF
TRBD2 | TRBJ2-3 | TRBV13 | CASGREQELTDTQYF
TRBD2 | TRBJ2-7 | TRBV6-5 | CASTSGGTYEQYF
. | TRBJ2-7 | TRBV4-3 | CASSQEGGAIYEQYF
TRBD2 | TRBJ2-3 | TRBV2 | CASVLAGVYF
TRBD1 | TRBJ1-2 | TRBV2 | CASSVRQGHYGYTF
. | TRBJ1-5 | TRBV6-1 | CASSESWTGNQPQHF
TRBD1 | TRBJ2-1 | TRBV9 | CASNSPGTGGSSEQFF
TRBD1 | TRBJ1-5 | TRBV5-1 | CASSLTGGSQPQHF
TRBD1 | TRBJ2-6 | TRBV27 | CASSADRRSSGANVLTF
. | TRBJ1-5 | TRBV18 | CASSPGQGNQPQHF
TRBD2 | TRBJ2-3 | TRBV7-9 | CASSLVAGGTDTQYF
TRBD1 | TRBJ2-7 | TRBV27 | CASSLSGTGYEQYF
. | TRBJ1-5 | TRBV28 | CASRTVNQPQHF
. | TRBJ1-2 | TRBV30 | CAWMPDSNYGYTF
TRBD2 | TRBJ2-5 | TRBV11-3 | CASSLRLAGAYQETQYF
TRBD2 | TRBJ2-3 | TRBV18 | CASSPNRGGGTDTQYF
. | TRBJ2-7 | TRBV11-1 | CASRHRVVSYEQYF
. | TRBJ1-1 | TRBV27 | CASSSRALNTEAFF
. | TRBJ1-6 | TRBV4-3 | CASSQGGHLYNSPLHF
TRBD1 | TRBJ1-1 | TRBV27 | CASSLWMGGQGGEAFF
. | TRBJ2-7 | TRBV4-2 | CASSQDAGSRHYEQYF
. | TRBJ2-5 | TRBV15 | CATSRQIRQVRQETQYF
TRBD1 | TRBJ1-1 | TRBV6-5 | CASSGDRRAEAFF
TRBD2 | TRBJ2-6 | TRBV19 | CASRLLAGGPGANVLTF
TRBD1 | TRBJ2-2 | TRBV27 | CASSFDRATGELFF
. | TRBJ1-2 | TRBV6-6 | CASSLSGTLLGYTF
TRBD2 | TRBJ2-5 | TRBV6-6 | CASSQLAGGRETQYF
. | TRBJ1-1 | TRBV6-5 | CASSYGLRGTTEAFF
TRBD1 | TRBJ1-6 | TRBV5-5 | CASQEGAGNSPLHF
TRBD1 | TRBJ1-6 | TRBV5-4 | CASSYTWDRGSPLHF
TRBD1 | TRBJ2-1 | TRBV27 | CASSIIQTGSNEQFF
. | TRBJ2-1 | TRBV5-6 | CASSRGFEQFF
TRBD1 | TRBJ1-5 | TRBV5-1 | CASSLDRGPGQPQHF
TRBD1 | TRBJ1-3 | TRBV28 | CASSYTGAGGNTIYF
TRBD1 | TRBJ2-2 | TRBV19 | CASSGTGGWTGELFF
TRBD1 | TRBJ2-7 | TRBV5-1 | CASSLSWDRGNEQYF
TRBD1 | TRBJ1-1 | TRBV6-6 | CASSYDRAVTEAFF
TRBD1 | TRBJ1-1 | TRBV27 | CASSRQGRTGAFF
. | TRBJ2-7 | TRBV10-3 | CAIGTYEQYF
TRBD1 | TRBJ2-3 | TRBV4-1 | CASSPSGQSSSTDTQYF
TRBD1 | TRBJ2-7 | TRBV6-5 | CASSSDRAWDPLEQYF
TRBD1 | TRBJ2-1 | TRBV6-5 | CASSPTGGYYNEQFF
TRBD1 | TRBJ2-1 | TRBV9 | CASSPGTGFYNEQFF